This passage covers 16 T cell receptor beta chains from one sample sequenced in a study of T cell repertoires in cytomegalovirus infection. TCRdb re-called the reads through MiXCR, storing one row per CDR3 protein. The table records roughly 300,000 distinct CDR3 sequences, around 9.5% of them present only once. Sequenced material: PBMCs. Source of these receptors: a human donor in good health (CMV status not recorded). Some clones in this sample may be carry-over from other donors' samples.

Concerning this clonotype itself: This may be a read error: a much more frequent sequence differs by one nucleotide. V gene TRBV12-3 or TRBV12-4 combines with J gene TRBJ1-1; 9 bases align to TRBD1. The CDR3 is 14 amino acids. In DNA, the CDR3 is TGTGCCAGCAGCGTCGGACAGGGGCTAATACAAGCTTTATTT. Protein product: CASSVGQGLIQALF.

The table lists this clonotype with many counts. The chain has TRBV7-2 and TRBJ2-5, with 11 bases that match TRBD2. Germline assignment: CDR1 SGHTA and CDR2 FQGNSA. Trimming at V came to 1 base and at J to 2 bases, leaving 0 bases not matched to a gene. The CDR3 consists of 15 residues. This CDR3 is CASSLVAGGQETQYF. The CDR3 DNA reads TGTGCCAGCAGCTTAGTAGCGGGGGGGCAAGAGACCCAGTACTTC.

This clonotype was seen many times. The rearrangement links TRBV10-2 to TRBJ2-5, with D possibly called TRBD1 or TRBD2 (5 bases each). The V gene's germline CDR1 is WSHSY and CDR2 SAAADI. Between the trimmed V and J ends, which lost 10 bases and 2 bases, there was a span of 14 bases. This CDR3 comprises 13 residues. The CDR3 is CATRARVQETQYF. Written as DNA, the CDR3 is TGCGCCACCAGGGCGAGGGTACAAGAGACCCAGTACTTC.

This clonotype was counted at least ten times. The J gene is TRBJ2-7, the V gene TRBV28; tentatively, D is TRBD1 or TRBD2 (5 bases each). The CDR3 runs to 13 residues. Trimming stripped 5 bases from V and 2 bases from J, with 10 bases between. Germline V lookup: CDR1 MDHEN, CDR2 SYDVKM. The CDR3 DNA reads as TGTGCCAGCAGTCGGGGCGGAACCTACGAGCAGTACTTC. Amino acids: CASSRGGTYEQYF.

The CDR3 DNA follows: TGTGCCAGCAGCCCCAGCGCGGCTAGCGGGTACACAGATACGCAGTATTTT. Amino acids: CASSPSAASGYTDTQYF. This chain joins TRBV7-2 and TRBJ2-3; 8 nucleotides agree with TRBD2. CDR1 and CDR2 from the germline V gene are SGHTA and FQGNSA. Trimming took 5 bases from V and 2 from J; bases not matched to a gene: 12. The CDR3 length is 17 residues.

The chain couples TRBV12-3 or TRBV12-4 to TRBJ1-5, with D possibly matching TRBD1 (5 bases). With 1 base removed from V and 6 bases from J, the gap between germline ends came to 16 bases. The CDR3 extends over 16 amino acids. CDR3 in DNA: TGTGCCAGCAGTTTAGTGTGGCACTCAAGGGGTCAGCCCCAGCATTTT. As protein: CASSLVWHSRGQPQHF.

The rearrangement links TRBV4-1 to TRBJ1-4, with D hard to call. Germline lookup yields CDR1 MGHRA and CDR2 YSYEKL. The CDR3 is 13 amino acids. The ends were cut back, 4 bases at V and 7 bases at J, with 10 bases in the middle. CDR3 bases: TGCGCCAGCAGCCCAGGCGGGCGTGAAAAACTGTTTTTT. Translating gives CASSPGGREKLFF.

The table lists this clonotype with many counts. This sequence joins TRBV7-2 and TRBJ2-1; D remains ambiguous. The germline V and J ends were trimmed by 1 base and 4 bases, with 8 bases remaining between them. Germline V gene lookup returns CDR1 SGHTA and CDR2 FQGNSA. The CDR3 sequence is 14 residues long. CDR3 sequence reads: CASSLVGRYNEQFF. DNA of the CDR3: TGTGCCAGCAGCTTAGTTGGCCGTTACAATGAGCAGTTCTTC.

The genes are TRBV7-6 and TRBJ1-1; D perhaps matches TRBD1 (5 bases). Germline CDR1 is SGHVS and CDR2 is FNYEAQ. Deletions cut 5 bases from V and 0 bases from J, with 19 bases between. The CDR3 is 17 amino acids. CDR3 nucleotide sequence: TGTGCCAGCAGCCCCCGCCCCGAGGGGCACCTGAACACTGAAGCTTTCTTT. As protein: CASSPRPEGHLNTEAFF.

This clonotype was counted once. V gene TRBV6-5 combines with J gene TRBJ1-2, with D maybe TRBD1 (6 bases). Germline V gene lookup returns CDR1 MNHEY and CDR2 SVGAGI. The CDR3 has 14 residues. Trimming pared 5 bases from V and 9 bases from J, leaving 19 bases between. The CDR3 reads CASSPSDSRVSYTF. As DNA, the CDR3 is TGTGCCAGCAGTCCATCGGACAGCCGTGTTAGCTACACCTTC.

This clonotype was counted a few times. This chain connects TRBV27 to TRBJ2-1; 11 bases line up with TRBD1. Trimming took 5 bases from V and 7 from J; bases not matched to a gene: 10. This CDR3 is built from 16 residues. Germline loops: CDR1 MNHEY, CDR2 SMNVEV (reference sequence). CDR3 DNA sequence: TGTGCCAGCAGTGCGCCGGGGACAGGGGGTACTAATGAGCAGTTCTTC. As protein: CASSAPGTGGTNEQFF.

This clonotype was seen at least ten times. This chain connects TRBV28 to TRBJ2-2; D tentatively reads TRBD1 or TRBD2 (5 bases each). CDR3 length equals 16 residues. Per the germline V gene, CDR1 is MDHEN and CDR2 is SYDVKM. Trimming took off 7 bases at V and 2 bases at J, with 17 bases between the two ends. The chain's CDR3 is CASTVAGTSNTGELFF. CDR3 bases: TGTGCCAGCACCGTCGCCGGGACGTCAAACACCGGGGAGCTGTTTTTT. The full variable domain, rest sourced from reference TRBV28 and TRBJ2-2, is DVKVTQSSRYLVKRTGEKVFLECVQDMDHENMFWYRQDPGLGLRLIYFSYDVKMKEKGDIPEGYSVSREKKERFSLILESASTNQTSMYLCASTVAGTSNTGELFFGEGSRLTVL.

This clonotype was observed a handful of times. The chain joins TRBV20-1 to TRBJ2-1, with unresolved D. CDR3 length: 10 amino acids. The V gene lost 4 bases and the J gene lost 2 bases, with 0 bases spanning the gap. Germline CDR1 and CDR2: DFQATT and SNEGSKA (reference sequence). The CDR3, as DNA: TGCAGTGCTACCTACAATGAGCAGTTCTTC. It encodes CSATYNEQFF.

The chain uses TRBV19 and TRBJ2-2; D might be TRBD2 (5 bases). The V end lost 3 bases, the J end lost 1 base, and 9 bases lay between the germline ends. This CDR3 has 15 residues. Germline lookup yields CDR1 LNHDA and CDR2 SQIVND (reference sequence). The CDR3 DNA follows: TGTGCCAGTAGTATCCTCGAGGGGAACACCGGGGAGCTGTTTTTT. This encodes CASSILEGNTGELFF. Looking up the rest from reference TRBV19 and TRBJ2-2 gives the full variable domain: DGGITQSPKYLFRKEGQNVTLSCEQNLNHDAMYWYRQDPGQGLRLIYYSQIVNDFQKGDIAEGYSVSREKKESFPLTVTSAQKNPTAFYLCASSILEGNTGELFFGEGSRLTVL.

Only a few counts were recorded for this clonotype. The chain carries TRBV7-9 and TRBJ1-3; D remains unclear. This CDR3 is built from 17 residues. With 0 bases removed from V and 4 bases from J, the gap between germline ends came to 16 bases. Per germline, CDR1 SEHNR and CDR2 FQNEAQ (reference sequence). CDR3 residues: CASSLAMPMLPGNTIYF. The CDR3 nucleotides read TGTGCCAGCAGCTTAGCGATGCCGATGCTTCCGGGAAACACCATATATTTT.

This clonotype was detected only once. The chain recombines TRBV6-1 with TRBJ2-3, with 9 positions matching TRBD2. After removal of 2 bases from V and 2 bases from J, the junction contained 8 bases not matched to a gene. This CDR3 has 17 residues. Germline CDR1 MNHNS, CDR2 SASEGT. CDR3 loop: CASSEIAGVSYTDTQYF. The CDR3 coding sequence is TGTGCCAGCAGTGAAATAGCGGGGGTCTCTTACACAGATACGCAGTATTTT.